The clone carrying this T cell receptor (beta chain) has a handful of counts. This sample stems from a study of T-cell memory formation after mild COVID-19. Across the study: The TCR clusters were mostly specific to one donor.

Each CDR3 protein is one row after TCRdb ran MiXCR on the 5' RACE reads. The sample gives around 150,000 distinct CDR3 sequences, 30% to 35% of which show up once; more than 10% is in the top ten. V lost 0 bases to trimming and J lost 3 bases, with 10 bases between them. This CDR3 region has 14 residues. Germline values: CDR1 SGDLS, CDR2 YYNGEE. What was sequenced was PBMCs or a T cell subset sorted from them (not recorded which). The gene calls are TRBV9 and TRBJ2-7; D is unresolved. This receptor was identified in an adult woman who had mild COVID-19 (a few samples of this study predate the infection). Cell type and time point are not known. CDR3 amino acids: CASSVGAGRYEQYF. The CDR3 DNA follows: TGTGCCAGCAGCGTAGGGGCAGGCCGCTACGAGCAGTACTTC.